This entry lists 18 T cell receptor beta chains sequenced from one sample in a study of T cell changes during pregnancy in multiple sclerosis. Produced via immunoSEQ multiplex PCR; TCRdb's table is partial and in-frame only. The table records some 74,000 clones, almost 95% of them present only once. The source material was peripheral blood, sampled before pregnancy. The source of these receptors is a female donor with multiple sclerosis, enrolled in a pregnancy study.

V usage is TRBV7-3 and J usage is TRBJ1-2; the match to TRBD1 covers 9 bases. V dropped 2 bases and J dropped 8; count of bases not matched to a gene: 9. The CDR3 contains 15 residues. Germline-derived CDR1 and CDR2 are SGHTA and FQGTGA. DNA of the CDR3: TGTGCCAGCAGCTTAGGCAACGGACAGGGGCAGGGCTACACCTTC. Protein sequence: CASSLGNGQGQGYTF.

V gene TRBV19 combines with J gene TRBJ1-1; TRBD1 aligns across 7 bases. This CDR3 spans 15 amino acids. V was clipped by 4 bases and J by 0 bases; unmatched bases: 5. CDR1 is LNHDA, CDR2 SQIVND, per germline (reference sequence). In DNA form, the CDR3 reads TGTGCCAGTAGTAGAGACAGGGAATTGAACACTGAAGCTTTCTTT. Its protein product is CASSRDRELNTEAFF.

The CDR3 here is CASSLVEGMGEQYF. CDR3 bases: TGTGCCAGCAGCTTAGTGGAGGGGATGGGCGAGCAGTACTTC. The rearrangement links TRBV7-2 to TRBJ2-7; the D gene is possibly TRBD2 (6 bases). V shed 1 base and J shed 6 bases, with 13 bases lying between them. This CDR3 has 14 residues. The germline CDR1 and CDR2 sequences are SGHTA and FQGNSA. Drawing the rest from reference TRBV7-2 and TRBJ2-7, the complete variable domain is GAGVSQSPSNKVTEKGKDVELRCDPISGHTALYWYRQSLGQGLEFLIYFQGNSAPDKSGLPSDRFSAERTGGSVSTLTIQRTQQEDSAVYLCASSLVEGMGEQYFGPGTRLTVT.

This sequence joins TRBV28 and TRBJ1-2; possibly TRBD1 for D (5 bases). Germline V gene sequence: CDR1 MDHEN, CDR2 SYDVKM. The CDR3 is made up of 13 amino acids. The V and J ends lost 10 bases and 0 bases respectively, with 12 bases between them. The CDR3, as DNA: TGTGCCACTAGTGGGGGGTCTAACTATGGCTACACCTTC. The encoded protein is CATSGGSNYGYTF.

The chain has TRBV6-5 and TRBJ2-1; TRBD2 matches at 8 bases. Germline CDR1 MNHEY, CDR2 SVGAGI. V dropped 5 bases and J dropped 12; count of bases not matched to a gene: 15. This CDR3 has 15 residues. Here the CDR3 reads CASSRPGTRDLGQFF. Here the CDR3 DNA reads TGTGCCAGCAGTCGTCCCGGGACTAGGGACCTAGGGCAGTTCTTC.

The genes are TRBV27 and TRBJ2-6; D unclear. CDR3 length: 16 amino acids. The germline V gene has CDR1 MNHEY and CDR2 SMNVEV (reference sequence). The V end was cut by 4 bases, the J end by 2 bases, with 12 bases between. CDR3 in amino acids: CASSSLGEPGANVLTF. The CDR3 coding sequence is TGTGCCAGCAGTTCCTTAGGAGAGCCTGGGGCCAACGTCCTGACTTTC.

This chain uses TRBV28 with TRBJ2-7; 7 positions agree with TRBD2. The CDR3 extends over 15 amino acids. Germline V gene data show CDR1 as MDHEN and CDR2 as SYDVKM. Trimming removed 6 bases from V and 5 bases from J; junction bases left unmatched: 13. CDR3 DNA sequence: TGTGCCAGCAGCCCCGGTTGGGGGAGGGCCCACGAGCAGTACTTC. Encoded protein: CASSPGWGRAHEQYF.

The chain carries TRBV5-6 and TRBJ2-7, with D tentatively TRBD1 (5 bases). Trimming removed 2 bases from V and 2 bases from J, with 11 bases in between. The CDR3 is made up of 14 amino acids. Germline CDR1 SGHDT, CDR2 YYEEEE. Here the CDR3 reads CASSFRQNTYEQYF. For the CDR3, the DNA is TGTGCCAGCAGCTTCCGACAGAATACCTACGAGCAGTACTTC.

The chain links TRBV7-2 to TRBJ2-7; D may be TRBD2 (5 bases). The germline V gene has CDR1 SGHTA and CDR2 FQGNSA. V lost 1 base, J lost 1 base, and 8 bases lay in between. The CDR3 spans 14 residues. The CDR3 region is CASSLEGGSYEQYF. The CDR3 DNA reads TGTGCCAGCAGCTTAGAAGGCGGGTCCTACGAGCAGTACTTC.

The V call is TRBV9, the J call TRBJ2-2; 13 bases line up with TRBD2. The CDR3 runs to 16 residues. V shed 4 bases and J 7 bases; nucleotides not matched to a gene: 7. Per the germline V gene, CDR1 is SGDLS and CDR2 is YYNGEE. CDR3 amino acids: CASSPGTSGILGELFF. CDR3 sequence (DNA): TGTGCCAGCAGCCCGGGGACTAGCGGGATTCTCGGGGAGCTGTTTTTT.

The chain is built from TRBV28 and TRBJ1-2; D call uncertain. The CDR3 contains 15 residues. Germline loops: CDR1 MDHEN, CDR2 SYDVKM. V lost 5 bases, J lost 4 bases, and 17 bases lay in between. The CDR3 region has the DNA TGTGCCAGCAGTGCCGTCACGACTTCTTTCTATGGCTACACCTTC. This encodes CASSAVTTSFYGYTF.

This clone was seen only a few times. The chain employs TRBV2 and TRBJ2-2, with 8 nucleotides matching TRBD2. The CDR3 is made up of 15 amino acids. From germline, CDR1 is SNHLY and CDR2 FYNNEI. J lost 4 bases, V lost 4 bases, and 5 bases had no gene match. Here the CDR3 DNA reads TGTGCCAGCAGTGTTCTAGCGGGTACCACCGGGGAGCTGTTTTTT. Its translation is CASSVLAGTTGELFF.

J is TRBJ2-7 and V is TRBV2; TRBD1 might be the D (7 bases). Germline-derived CDR1 and CDR2 are SNHLY and FYNNEI. This CDR3 is built from 13 residues. The V end lost 8 bases, the J end lost 7 bases, and 18 bases lay between the germline ends. CDR3 in DNA: TGTGCCAGCTTAAGAGACAGGGCGGGAGAGCAGTACTTC. As protein: CASLRDRAGEQYF.

The chain joins TRBV4-3 to TRBJ2-4, with D unresolved. The CDR3 length is 18 residues. The V and J ends lost 2 bases and 0 bases respectively, with 17 bases between them. The germline V gene encodes CDR1 LGHNA and CDR2 YSLEER. CDR3 coding DNA: TGCGCCAGCAGCCAAAGGCTCGACGCACTACTAGCCAAAAACATTCAGTACTTC. Its protein product is CASSQRLDALLAKNIQYF.

The chain employs TRBV30 and TRBJ2-1; D gene unclear. The CDR3 spans 12 residues. V shed 4 bases and J shed 9 bases, with 13 bases lying between them. Germline values: CDR1 GTSNPN, CDR2 SVGIG (reference sequence). CDR3: CAWKEQWAEQFF. The CDR3 DNA is TGTGCCTGGAAGGAACAATGGGCTGAGCAGTTCTTC.

This clone was counted once. The V gene is TRBV9, the J gene TRBJ2-7; tentative D call: TRBD1 (6 bases). From germline, CDR1 is SGDLS and CDR2 YYNGEE. The germline V and J ends were trimmed by 5 bases and 2 bases, with 17 bases remaining between them. This CDR3 has 15 amino acids. The CDR3 spells CASRLRQDAPYEQYF. Written as DNA, the CDR3 is TGTGCCAGCAGATTGAGACAGGACGCTCCCTACGAGCAGTACTTC.

The chain has TRBV6-5 and TRBJ2-7, with unresolved D. CDR1 and CDR2 (germline): MNHEY, SVGAGI. Trimming cost V 0 bases and J 5 bases, with 5 bases left between them. CDR3 size: 12 residues. The CDR3 sequence is CASSYSPDEQYF. Here the CDR3 DNA reads TGTGCCAGCAGTTACTCCCCGGACGAGCAGTACTTC.

The rearrangement links TRBV6-6 to TRBJ2-7, with TRBD1 as a possible D gene (7 bases). V shed 4 bases and J shed 2 bases, with 12 bases lying between them. Germline V gene data show CDR1 as MNHNY and CDR2 as SVGAGI (reference sequence). CDR3 length: 14 residues. The CDR3 DNA reads TGTGCCAGCAGTTCACAGGGGAGGCCCTACGAGCAGTACTTC. Its translation is CASSSQGRPYEQYF.